The following is a TCR beta chain sequence with its context. No antigen is known for it. There are no base qualities to consult, and no much larger clone falls within one base. Libraries were built with the immunoSEQ multiplex PCR assay. The table was pulled from immuneACCESS by TCRdb, which kept in-frame rearrangements only. Such tables lose some clones; where checked, under half of the loss comes from unresolved V genes, and the rest has no known cause. For this sample there are 55,000 to 75,000 clones; around 95% appear just once. The ten top clones hold 0.3% to 0.45% of the sample. This sample is drawn from a study of technical replicates of blood from a few donors (dated by TCRdb to about 2017). The germline V gene supplies CDR1 SGDLS and CDR2 YYNGEE. CDR3 length: 14 amino acids, cysteine to phenylalanine. The DNA shown is the 42-base CDR3, in frame from base 1. The junction shows trimming of 2 bases on V and 5 bases on J, plus 14 bases between the germline ends.

Sequenced sample: T cells isolated from PBMCs. The rearranged chain carries TRBV9 and TRBJ2-7, and the D gene may be TRBD1, 6 bases matching. The TCR originated in a human donor in good health. The encoded CDR3 is CASSVDSFTDEQYF. The nucleotides are TGTGCCAGCAGCGTGGACAGCTTTACGGACGAGCAGTACTTC.